The entry below gives a single T cell receptor beta chain sequence along with its context. Its antigen is not known. This record comes from a study of CD4+ T cells in melanoma. Germline CDR1 reads ENHRY; CDR2 reads SYGVKD. V shed 1 base and J 2 bases; nucleotides not matched to a gene: 3. The CDR3 loop spans 15 amino acids. This table comes from immunoSEQ multiplex PCR, and its TCRdb copy is limited to in-frame clones, with some not included. The sample records 5,500 to 7,500 clones, approximately 69% being singletons. Findings and caveats of the study: A reported correlation linked neoantigen-specific CD4+ T cells to CD8+, macrophage and B cell function. Diverse differentiation states were reported for melanoma neoantigen-specific CD4+ T cells.

The receptor was isolated from a human donor with melanoma. Input material: cells from a culture (not recorded whether cultured in vitro). V gene TRBV10-3 combines with J gene TRBJ2-5, with TRBD2 matching 8 bases. CDR3 in amino acids: CAISELAGIQETQYF. The CDR3 bases are TGTGCCATCAGTGAGTTAGCGGGAATACAAGAGACCCAGTACTTC.